The 10 T cell receptor beta chains reported below all come from one sample, sequenced in a study of T cells in Graves' hyperthyroidism and ophthalmopathy. From RNA transcripts, TCR beta CDR3 regions were amplified. Researchers ran a first-round RT-PCR on the TCR CDR3 using the HTBI primer set. MiXCR was run by TCRdb on the multiplex PCR reads, yielding one entry per CDR3 protein. The sample includes some 270,000 distinct CDR3 sequences, approximately 23% of them seen just once. Sequencing used blood. All receptors come from a woman aged 40 to 50 with Graves' ophthalmopathy.

This clonotype was found a few times. This sequence joins TRBV11-2 and TRBJ2-6; no clear D gene. Trimming removed 0 bases at V and 2 bases at J, with 14 bases between. In germline, CDR1 is SGHAT, CDR2 FQNNGV. The CDR3 length is 18 residues. CDR3 region: CASSLDVGPTTGANVLTF. DNA of the CDR3: TGTGCCAGCAGCTTAGATGTCGGACCGACGACTGGGGCCAACGTCCTGACTTTC.

CDR3 sequence (DNA): TGTGCCAGCAGCGTGTATAGCGGGGGCCTAACCATACAAGAGACCCAGTACTTC. It translates to CASSVYSGGLTIQETQYF. The V gene is TRBV7-8, the J gene TRBJ2-5; 9 nucleotides agree with TRBD2. CDR3 length equals 18 residues. Germline loops: CDR1 SGHVS, CDR2 FQNEAQ. Unmatched junction bases numbered 15, after V lost 5 bases and J lost 2 bases.

This clonotype was counted only a few times. The gene calls are TRBV3-1 and TRBJ2-5; D call uncertain. The CDR3 has 12 residues. Germline CDR1 LGHDT, CDR2 YNNKEL (reference sequence). Between the trimmed V and J ends, which lost 6 bases and 2 bases, there was a span of 7 bases. The CDR3 loop is CASSSMQETQYF. For the CDR3, the DNA is TGTGCCAGCAGTTCCATGCAAGAGACCCAGTACTTC.

There are a few counts of this clonotype. Because it lacks the conserved phenylalanine or tryptophan at the end, this CDR3 is likely a read error. V is TRBV28 and J is TRBJ1-5; D call uncertain. CDR3 length: 14 residues. Germline V gene lookup returns CDR1 MDHEN and CDR2 SYDVKM. The ends were cut back, 3 bases at V and 0 bases at J, with 6 bases in the middle. CDR3 bases: TGTGCCAGCAGTTTGACCTTTAGCAATCAGCCCCAGCATCTT. It encodes CASSLTFSNQPQHL.

The chain recombines TRBV20-1 with TRBJ2-5; 11 positions agree with TRBD2. This CDR3 has 13 amino acids. The trim removed 6 bases at V and 2 bases at J, leaving 2 bases unmatched. Germline CDR1 DFQATT, CDR2 SNEGSKA (reference sequence). The CDR3 loop reads CSAGTSGQETQYF. CDR3 nucleotide sequence: TGCAGTGCGGGGACTAGCGGACAAGAGACCCAGTACTTC.

This clonotype was found many times. The chain couples TRBV30 to TRBJ2-1, with 8 nucleotides matching TRBD2. The CDR3 runs to 14 residues. J lost 7 bases, V lost 0 bases, and 5 bases had no gene match. Germline V lookup: CDR1 GTSNPN, CDR2 SVGIG (reference sequence). The CDR3 region is CAWSVRGGRNEQFF. The DNA of the CDR3 is TGTGCCTGGAGTGTACGCGGCGGGAGGAATGAGCAGTTCTTC.

This sequence joins TRBV6-1 and TRBJ1-1, with D unresolved. CDR1 and CDR2 (germline): MNHNS, SASEGT. CDR3 length: 15 residues. V lost 4 bases to trimming and J lost 2 bases, with 14 bases between them. CDR3 sequence (DNA): TGTGCCAGCAGTGGGGGATACGGACGAAACACTGAAGCTTTCTTT. It encodes CASSGGYGRNTEAFF.

This clonotype occurred many times. Just one base apart from a much larger clone, this may be a read error. V is TRBV27 and J is TRBJ2-2; 7 nucleotides agree with TRBD1. From germline, CDR1 is MNHEY and CDR2 SMNVEV (reference sequence). The junction had 11 bases not matched to a gene; V was cut back by 6 bases and J by 7 bases. The CDR3 runs 15 residues. This chain's CDR3 is CASRPLGQNGGELFF. In DNA form, the CDR3 reads TGTGCCAGCAGGCCCCTGGGACAGAACGGCGGGGAGCTGTTTTTT.

This clonotype was detected many times. This rearrangement joins TRBV7-9 to TRBJ2-7, with 8 bases matching TRBD1. Germline V gene data show CDR1 as SEHNR and CDR2 as FQNEAQ (reference sequence). The CDR3 contains 14 residues. V was pared by 5 bases and J by 1 base, with 4 bases of the junction left unmatched. This CDR3 is CASSPRTGSYEQYF. The DNA of the CDR3 is TGTGCCAGCAGCCCTAGGACAGGGTCCTACGAGCAGTACTTC.

Concerning this clonotype itself: A read error may account for a junction end that differs from germline. The chain combines TRBV6-1 with TRBJ2-7, with D tentatively TRBD1 (6 bases). CDR3 length: 13 amino acids. Germline assignment: CDR1 MNHNS and CDR2 SASEGT. The CDR3 DNA reads as TGTGCCAGCAGGGCGGACAGCTCCTACGAGCAGTCCTTC. It specifies CASRADSSYEQSF.